Below, one T cell receptor beta chain is given with its context. The data belong to a study of CDR3 diversity in severe acne. Germline V gene data show CDR1 as MNHEY and CDR2 as SMNVEV (reference sequence). The CDR3 consists of 13 residues. The V end was cut by 10 bases, the J end by 4 bases, with 16 bases between. TCRdb ran MiXCR on the PCR reads and lists one entry per CDR3 protein. The table has around 94,000 distinct CDR3 sequences, about half seen once; the top ten hold 9.5% to 15%. J is TRBJ2-5 and V is TRBV27, with TRBD2 as a possible D gene (6 bases). The sample taken for sequencing was blood. The sequence was obtained from a male donor with acne. DNA of the CDR3: TGTGCCACCACAACAGCGGGTCGAGAGACCCAGTACTTC. As protein: CATTTAGRETQYF.